Listed below are T cell receptor beta chains from one sample, sequenced in a study of blood T cell repertoires in COVID-19. Sequencing was performed with immunoSEQ multiplex PCR; in TCRdb, only in-frame clones are kept and a portion is missing. The sample carries about 270,000 clones, about nine tenths recorded once. Sequencing was carried out using peripheral blood. These receptors all stem from a woman aged 55-69 years who had recovered from COVID-19. Both conserved end residues are part of each CDR3. D genes are given only for firm matches. The size of a clone is reported for some rows only, either as once, few or many, or as a class for expanded clones.

CASTFFAGNEQFF TGTGCCAGCACTTTCTTTGCGGGCAATGAGCAGTTCTTC . TRBJ2-1 TRBV2 . 13
CASSVAGVQTGELFF TGTGCCAGCAGCGTGGCGGGGGTACAAACCGGGGAGCTGTTTTTT TRBD2 TRBJ2-2 TRBV9 . 15
CASSLGWRGGAAKNIQYF TGTGCCAGCAGCTTAGGATGGCGCGGGGGGGCGGCCAAAAACATTCAGTACTTC TRBD2 TRBJ2-4 TRBV7-2 . 18
CASSSSGTSGVAGELFF TGTGCCAGCAGCTCATCCGGGACTAGCGGGGTTGCCGGGGAGCTGTTTTTT TRBD2 TRBJ2-2 TRBV7-2 . 17
CASSPEGVHGYTF TGTGCCAGCTCACCAGAGGGGGTTCATGGCTACACCTTC . TRBJ1-2 TRBV18 . 13
CASSEAGQAFSPLHF TGTGCCAGCAGTGAAGCAGGACAGGCATTTTCACCCCTCCACTTT TRBD1 TRBJ1-6 TRBV2 . 15
CASRSASGGRYNEQFF TGTGCCAGCAGAAGTGCCAGCGGGGGCCGCTACAATGAGCAGTTCTTC TRBD2 TRBJ2-1 TRBV7-2 . 16
CASSRDSYNTEAFF TGCGCCAGCAGTCGGGACAGCTACAACACTGAAGCTTTCTTT TRBD1 TRBJ1-1 TRBV5-1 . 14
CASSVGGGRTQETQYF TGTGCCAGCAGCGTAGGCGGGGGACGTACCCAAGAGACCCAGTACTTC TRBD2 TRBJ2-5 TRBV9 . 16
CASSLTGTPSYNEQFF TGTGCCAGCAGCCTAACCGGGACTCCCAGCTACAATGAGCAGTTCTTC . TRBJ2-1 TRBV14 . 16
CASSQGLAGAGELFF TGCGCCAGCAGCCAAGGACTAGCGGGGGCCGGGGAGCTGTTTTTT TRBD2 TRBJ2-2 TRBV4-1 . 15
CASRPVAGAYEQYF TGTGCCAGCAGGCCCGTAGCGGGGGCGTACGAGCAGTACTTC TRBD2 TRBJ2-7 TRBV28 . 14
CASSLAAGNQPQHF TGTGCCAGCAGCTTAGCGGCCGGCAATCAGCCCCAGCATTTT . TRBJ1-5 TRBV7-6 . 14
CASSSTPTGGNEKLFF TGTGCCAGCAGCTCCACCCCGACAGGAGGTAATGAAAAACTGTTTTTT . TRBJ1-4 TRBV11-1 . 16
CASGRLAGGAGGELFF TGTGCCAGCGGGCGACTAGCGGGGGGTGCAGGCGGGGAGCTGTTTTTT TRBD2 TRBJ2-2 TRBV25-1 . 16
CAISMTVAEQYF TGTGCCATCAGTATGACAGTCGCGGAGCAGTACTTC . TRBJ2-7 TRBV10-3 . 12
CASSLLNYEQYF TGTGCCAGCAGTTTACTCAACTACGAGCAGTACTTC . TRBJ2-7 TRBV6-5 . 12
CASRPTDRGLNYGYTF TGTGCCAGCCGCCCCACGGACAGGGGGCTTAACTATGGCTACACCTTC TRBD1 TRBJ1-2 TRBV7-2 . 16
CASSLGTGAYQETQYF TGCGCCAGCAGCTTAGGGACAGGGGCGTACCAAGAGACCCAGTACTTC TRBD1 TRBJ2-5 TRBV5-1 . 16
CASSDGNRGDAEAFF TGTGCCAGCAGTGACGGGAACAGGGGGGACGCCGAAGCTTTCTTT TRBD1 TRBJ1-1 TRBV6-4 . 15
CASSVTGQGGTEAFF TGTGCCAGCAGCGTAACAGGACAGGGCGGAACTGAAGCTTTCTTT TRBD1 TRBJ1-1 TRBV9 . 15
CASQDGTGDYGYTF TGTGCCAGCCAAGATGGGACAGGGGACTATGGCTACACCTTC TRBD1 TRBJ1-2 TRBV19 few 14
CAISRGEVDRVGYTF TGTGCCATCAGTCGCGGGGAAGTCGACAGGGTCGGCTACACCTTC TRBD1 TRBJ1-2 TRBV10-3 few 15
CASSVVGTDHNEQFF TGTGCCAGCAGCGTAGTTGGGACAGATCACAATGAGCAGTTCTTC TRBD1 TRBJ2-1 TRBV9 . 15
CASSPKNTGGFHEQYF TGCGCCAGCAGCCCAAAAAACACAGGGGGCTTCCACGAGCAGTACTTC TRBD1 TRBJ2-7 TRBV4-1 few 16
CASSLGAGSAYEQYF TGTGCCAGCAGCTTAGGCGCGGGGTCGGCCTACGAGCAGTACTTC . TRBJ2-7 TRBV7-2 . 15
CASSLAMDRALDTGELFF TGCGCCAGCAGCTTGGCCATGGACAGGGCTCTTGACACCGGGGAGCTGTTTTTT TRBD1 TRBJ2-2 TRBV5-1 . 18
CASTKTGNTIYF TGTGCCAGCACCAAAACTGGAAACACCATATATTTT . TRBJ1-3 TRBV6-5 . 12
CASSSQQGGAQYF TGTGCCAGCAGTTCCCAACAGGGGGGGGCCCAGTACTTC . TRBJ2-5 TRBV28 . 13
CASSLGGATNTGELFF TGTGCCAGCTCACTCGGGGGGGCTACGAACACCGGGGAGCTGTTTTTT TRBD2 TRBJ2-2 TRBV18 few 16
CASSYTIPLQGGELFF TGTGCCAGCAGTTATACGATCCCCCTCCAGGGCGGGGAGCTGTTTTTT . TRBJ2-2 TRBV6-5 . 16
CASSPHSLLVPNEQFF TGTGCCAGCAGCCCACACTCCTTACTAGTTCCCAATGAGCAGTTCTTC . TRBJ2-1 TRBV11-2 . 16
CASSQGWQGAGTQYF TGTGCCAGCAGCCAAGGATGGCAGGGGGCGGGGACCCAGTACTTC TRBD1 TRBJ2-5 TRBV3-1/TRBV3-2 once 15
CASRETGVGNQPQHF TGTGCCAGTAGGGAGACAGGGGTCGGCAATCAGCCCCAGCATTTT TRBD1 TRBJ1-5 TRBV19 . 15
CSASIDTEAFF TGCAGTGCTAGCATTGACACTGAAGCTTTCTTT . TRBJ1-1 TRBV20-1 . 11
CATGTGEGVETQYF TGCGCCACTGGGACAGGGGAGGGAGTGGAGACCCAGTACTTC TRBD1 TRBJ2-5 TRBV5-1 . 14
CASSVRTDSYEQYF TGTGCCAGCAGCGTTAGGACAGATTCCTACGAGCAGTACTTC . TRBJ2-7 TRBV9 . 14
CASTQVDIPEKLFF TGTGCCAGTACACAGGTGGACATCCCTGAAAAACTGTTTTTT . TRBJ1-4 TRBV19 . 14
CATQVGNTIYF TGTGCCACGCAGGTCGGAAACACCATATATTTT . TRBJ1-3 TRBV24-1 . 11
CASSQSLPGAQYF TGTGCCAGCAGCCAGAGCCTACCCGGGGCCCAGTACTTC . TRBJ2-5 TRBV6-2/TRBV6-3 . 13
CSASGPGGGSQPQHF TGCAGTGCTAGTGGGCCAGGGGGCGGGAGTCAGCCCCAGCATTTT TRBD1 TRBJ1-5 TRBV20-1 . 15
CASSMGANYGYTF TGTGCCAGTAGTATGGGAGCTAACTATGGCTACACCTTC . TRBJ1-2 TRBV19 . 13
CASSLAGVGQPQHF TGTGCCAGCAGCTTAGCAGGGGTTGGGCAGCCCCAGCATTTT . TRBJ1-5 TRBV7-9 few 14
CATSRTTGTANTGELFF TGTGCCACCAGCAGAACTACCGGGACAGCGAACACCGGGGAGCTGTTTTTT TRBD1 TRBJ2-2 TRBV15 . 17
CASSLVRQETQYF TGTGCCAGCAGCTTAGTCAGGCAAGAGACCCAGTACTTC . TRBJ2-5 TRBV11-3 . 13
CASSISLGGPGNQPQHF TGTGCCAGTAGTATTTCCTTGGGGGGGCCGGGCAATCAGCCCCAGCATTTT . TRBJ1-5 TRBV19 . 17
CASSPGSADNSNQPQHF TGTGCCAGCAGCCCTGGGAGTGCAGATAATAGCAATCAGCCCCAGCATTTT . TRBJ1-5 TRBV5-6 few 17
CASSQALAGSTDTQYF TGTGCCAGCAGCCAAGCCCTAGCGGGGAGCACAGATACGCAGTATTTT TRBD2 TRBJ2-3 TRBV3-1/TRBV3-2 few 16
CASRTGIGQPQHF TGCGCCAGCAGGACAGGGATCGGACAGCCCCAGCATTTT TRBD1 TRBJ1-5 TRBV10-2 . 13
CASSLFGGGRDTQYF TGTGCCAGCAGTTTATTTGGGGGGGGGCGAGATACGCAGTATTTT . TRBJ2-3 TRBV28 . 15
CASSQDRFGGGGYTEAFF TGCGCCAGCAGCCAAGATAGGTTCGGGGGCGGGGGATACACTGAAGCTTTCTTT . TRBJ1-1 TRBV4-3 . 18
CASSDGQGMDTQYF TGTGCCAGCAGTGACGGGCAGGGGATGGATACGCAGTATTTT . TRBJ2-3 TRBV6-1 . 14
CASTLGSSGGHQETQYF TGTGCCAGCACCCTAGGGTCTAGCGGGGGGCACCAAGAGACCCAGTACTTC TRBD2 TRBJ2-5 TRBV11-2 . 17
CATSGTGKDEQFF TGTGCCACCAGCGGGACAGGGAAAGATGAGCAGTTCTTC TRBD1 TRBJ2-1 TRBV10-3 . 13
CASSLGTGELFF TGTGCCAGCAGTTTGGGCACTGGGGAGCTGTTTTTT . TRBJ2-2 TRBV12-3/TRBV12-4 . 12
CASSQEAVNTEAFF TGTGCCAGCAGCCAAGAGGCGGTAAACACTGAAGCTTTCTTT . TRBJ1-1 TRBV3-1/TRBV3-2 . 14